The T cell receptor beta chain under discussion was sequenced for a study of shared clonotypes between healthy human individuals. The authors' processing: Quality scores were absent from the junction-only immunoSEQ sequences, so filtering differed. Produced via immunoSEQ multiplex PCR; TCRdb's table is partial and in-frame only. The V and J calls and clone size come from that table; D and trimming were worked out from the DNA. Here the sample spans a few million clones, around 95% being singletons. This clone was detected once. The CDR3 length is 16 residues. Germline V gene lookup returns CDR1 SGHNT and CDR2 YENEEA. Trimming removed 1 base at V and 2 bases at J, with 9 bases between.

The TCR originated in a young man in good health. This chain uses TRBV11-3 with TRBJ2-6; possibly TRBD1 for D (5 bases). Specimen: naive CD4+ T cells sorted from blood. Stated subset: CD45RA+ positively selected. CDR3 DNA sequence: TGTGCCAGCAGCTTAGGGGCAGGGACTGGGGCCAACGTCCTGACTTTC. Its protein is CASSLGAGTGANVLTF.